This TCR beta chain was profiled in a study of T-cell reconstitution after alpha-beta-depleted transplantation in children. Construction of the TCRbeta library involved unique molecular identifiers. TCRdb passed the PCR reads through MiXCR, listing each CDR3 protein once. The repertoire includes approximately 490,000 distinct CDR3 sequences, 10% of them detected once, and just over 2% sits in the top ten. The study, taken as a whole, reports: T-cell counts and diversity at one year following transplant were attributed mainly to newly produced T cells. Two months or so post-transplant, alpha-beta T cells reportedly derived from several hundred expanded graft clones. Day-60 TCRbeta diversity that was high in some patients was derived from surviving recipient T cells and thymic progenitors.

V gave up 3 bases and J gave up 6 bases, with 19 bases separating them. Germline V lookup: CDR1 SGHNT, CDR2 YYREEE (reference sequence). The CDR3 contains 15 residues. This clonotype has a handful of counts. Its target is unknown. V gene TRBV5-4 combines with J gene TRBJ2-7; D tentatively fits TRBD1 or TRBD2 (5 bases each). The receptor comes from a child aged 2-15 years with inherited bone marrow failure, due to receive a stem cell transplant. Specimen: PBMCs, collected before TCRalphabeta/CD19-depleted stem cell transplant. The CDR3 bases are TGTGCCAGCAGCTCCTCCTGGGACCTAGGAGCCGAGCAGTACTTC. This sequence encodes CASSSSWDLGAEQYF. Full variable domain (remainder filled in from reference TRBV5-4 and TRBJ2-7): ETGVTQSPTHLIKTRGQQVTLRCSSQSGHNTVSWYQQALGQGPQFIFQYYREEENGRGNFPPRFSGLQFPNYSSELNVNALELDDSALYLCASSSSWDLGAEQYFGPGTRLTVT.